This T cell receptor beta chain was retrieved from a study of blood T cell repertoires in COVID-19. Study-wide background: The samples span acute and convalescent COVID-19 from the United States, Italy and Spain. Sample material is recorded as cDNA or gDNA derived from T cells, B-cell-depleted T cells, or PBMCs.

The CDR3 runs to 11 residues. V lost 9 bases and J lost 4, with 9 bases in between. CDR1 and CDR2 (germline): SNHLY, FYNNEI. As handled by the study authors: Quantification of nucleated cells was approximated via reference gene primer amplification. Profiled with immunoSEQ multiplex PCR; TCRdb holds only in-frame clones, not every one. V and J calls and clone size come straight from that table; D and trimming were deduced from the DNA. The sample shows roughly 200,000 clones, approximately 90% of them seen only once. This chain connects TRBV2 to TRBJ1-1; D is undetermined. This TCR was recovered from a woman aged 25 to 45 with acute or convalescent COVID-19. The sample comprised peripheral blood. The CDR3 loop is CARTRSTEAFF. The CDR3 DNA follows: TGTGCCAGGACACGCTCCACTGAAGCTTTCTTT.